The 20 T cell receptor beta chains below all came from one sample that was sequenced in a study of cytomegalovirus exposure and HLA in healthy donors. PCR primers comprised 60 Vbeta and 13 Jbeta primers. The protocol was immunoSEQ multiplex PCR, while the TCRdb copy is restricted to in-frame clones and leaves out a portion. Seen here are about 150,000 clones, about four fifths observed once, and the top ten hold more than 5.5%. Input material: PBMCs. The origin of the receptors is a man aged 25-45 years in good health and CMV-seropositive.

J is TRBJ1-1 and V is TRBV4-1; 12 bases are shared with TRBD1. This CDR3 region has 18 residues. The germline V gene has CDR1 MGHRA and CDR2 YSYEKL. V dropped 4 bases and J dropped 0; count of bases not matched to a gene: 9. CDR3: CASSPKGQGAFMNTEAFF. In DNA form, the CDR3 reads TGCGCCAGCAGCCCAAAGGGACAGGGGGCCTTTATGAACACTGAAGCTTTCTTT.

The rearrangement links TRBV11-3 to TRBJ2-5; maybe TRBD1 (6 bases). V shed 5 bases and J shed 5 bases, with 15 bases lying between them. CDR1 is SGHNT and CDR2 is YENEEA in the germline V gene. The CDR3 contains 14 residues. CDR3 nucleotide sequence: TGTGCCAGCAGCGTAACAGGGTTGGCGGAGACCCAGTACTTC. It specifies CASSVTGLAETQYF.

This clone appeared once. The chain links TRBV2 to TRBJ2-7; 9 nucleotides match TRBD1. Germline V gives CDR1 SNHLY, CDR2 FYNNEI. The CDR3 contains 13 residues. The V segment lost 6 bases and the J segment 6 bases; nucleotides outside the gene matches: 6. This CDR3 reads CASSPGQGSEQYF. CDR3 bases: TGTGCCAGCAGCCCGGGACAGGGCTCCGAGCAGTACTTC.

The rearrangement links TRBV5-1 to TRBJ2-3; D may be TRBD1 (5 bases). The CDR3 runs to 14 residues. Trimming took off 0 bases at V and 2 bases at J, with 7 bases between the two ends. Germline loops: CDR1 SGHRS, CDR2 YFSETQ. Written as DNA, the CDR3 is TGCGCCAGCAGCTTGGGACAGTTCACAGATACGCAGTATTTT. Protein sequence: CASSLGQFTDTQYF.

The chain is built from TRBV4-3 and TRBJ2-2; TRBD1 agrees at 8 bases. Germline trimming cut 3 bases from V and 3 bases from J; bases unmatched to any gene: 3. The CDR3 length is 15 residues. Germline lookup yields CDR1 LGHNA and CDR2 YSLEER. CDR3 coding DNA: TGCGCCAGCAGCCAGGTGGACAGGGACACCGGGGAGCTGTTTTTT. Its translation is CASSQVDRDTGELFF.

In its sample, this clone was seen once. The rearrangement uses TRBV15 and TRBJ2-7; 10 nucleotides line up with TRBD2. CDR1 is LNHNV and CDR2 is YYDKDF in the germline V gene (reference sequence). Unmatched junction bases numbered 7, after V lost 0 bases and J lost 5 bases. This CDR3 has 16 residues. The CDR3 region is CATSRDLSGRAHEQYF. CDR3 coding DNA: TGTGCCACCAGCAGAGATCTCAGCGGGAGGGCCCACGAGCAGTACTTC.

The V gene is TRBV5-4, the J gene TRBJ2-7; TRBD1 agrees at 8 bases. The trim removed 4 bases at V and 4 bases at J, leaving 13 bases unmatched. The CDR3 has 16 residues. CDR1 is SGHNT, CDR2 YYREEE, per germline (reference sequence). The DNA for the CDR3 is TGTGCCAGCAGCCCCCGGACAGGGTTAGGTCTTTACGAGCAGTACTTC. Translated, it gives CASSPRTGLGLYEQYF.

This rearrangement joins TRBV11-2 to TRBJ2-5, with D perhaps matching TRBD2 (6 bases). Per the germline V gene, CDR1 is SGHAT and CDR2 is FQNNGV. The CDR3 covers 14 residues. V lost 8 bases, J lost 2 bases, and 15 bases lay in between. CDR3 coding DNA: TGTGCCAGCTCCGGGTTAGCGGCACAAGAGACCCAGTACTTC. Residues: CASSGLAAQETQYF.

This clone was found once. This chain links TRBV5-4 with TRBJ1-6, with TRBD1 identical over 7 bases. Germline V gene lookup returns CDR1 SGHNT and CDR2 YYREEE (reference sequence). CDR3 length: 14 residues. J was trimmed by 9 bases and V by 3 bases; bases with no gene match: 6. CDR3 residues: CASSSTGRSSPLHF. The CDR3 coding sequence is TGTGCCAGCAGCTCGACAGGGAGGAGTTCACCCCTCCACTTT.

The CDR3 DNA reads as TGCGCCAGCAGCTTGAATCAGCGAGGAACCACAGATACGCAGTATTTT. Its protein is CASSLNQRGTTDTQYF. The chain combines TRBV5-1 with TRBJ2-3; D remains ambiguous. The germline V and J ends were trimmed by 1 base and 2 bases, with 14 bases remaining between them. This CDR3 has 16 amino acids. Germline lookup yields CDR1 SGHRS and CDR2 YFSETQ.

The chain has TRBV11-2 and TRBJ1-6; D remains ambiguous. This CDR3 is built from 15 residues. Germline CDR1 SGHAT, CDR2 FQNNGV. Trimming removed 1 base from V and 8 bases from J, with 12 bases in between. The CDR3 spells CASSLVLLSDSPLHF. In DNA, the CDR3 is TGTGCCAGCAGCTTAGTGCTTCTCTCGGATTCACCCCTCCACTTT.

This clone was recorded a few times. V and J are TRBV4-1 and TRBJ2-7; 8 bases agree with TRBD2. Germline V gene data show CDR1 as MGHRA and CDR2 as YSYEKL. J was trimmed by 5 bases and V by 4 bases; bases with no gene match: 13. This CDR3 has 16 residues. The CDR3, as DNA: TGCGCCAGCAGCCCGAATCATGGGGGCGGGGGGAACGAGCAGTACTTC. Its protein is CASSPNHGGGGNEQYF.

The V and J genes are TRBV11-3 and TRBJ2-7; D may be TRBD2 (6 bases). The CDR3 contains 12 residues. The germline CDR1 and CDR2 sequences are SGHNT and YENEEA. The germline V and J ends were trimmed by 2 bases and 4 bases, with 6 bases remaining between them. CDR3 protein: CASSLRGYEQYF. As DNA, the CDR3 is TGTGCCAGCAGCTTACGGGGGTACGAGCAGTACTTC.

Here the CDR3 DNA reads TGCGCCAGCAGCCAAGTCTGGACTAGCGACTACGAGCAGTACTTC. It yields the protein CASSQVWTSDYEQYF. The chain is built from TRBV4-1 and TRBJ2-7, with 9 bases fitting TRBD2. Germline V gives CDR1 MGHRA, CDR2 YSYEKL. J was trimmed by 3 bases and V by 1 base; bases with no gene match: 4. The CDR3 runs to 15 residues.

V is TRBV6-5 and J is TRBJ2-5; the match to TRBD1 covers 7 bases. The closer fit of TRBJ2-7 to the DNA end suggests the J call may be wrong. This CDR3 is 14 amino acids long. Germline V gives CDR1 MNHEY, CDR2 SVGAGI. CDR3 amino acids: CASKNWRQGHEQYF. The CDR3 DNA reads TGTGCCAGCAAAAACTGGAGACAGGGCCACGAGCAGTACTTC.

The V gene is TRBV7-3, the J gene TRBJ2-7, with D uncertain. The ends were cut back, 2 bases at V and 1 base at J, with 9 bases in the middle. The germline gives CDR1 SGHTA, CDR2 FQGTGA. The CDR3 has 14 amino acids. This CDR3 is CASSLGGLSYEQYF. CDR3 nucleotides: TGTGCCAGCAGCTTAGGTGGGCTATCCTACGAGCAGTACTTC.

The chain has TRBV19 and TRBJ2-3; 12 nucleotides agree with TRBD2. Trimming removed 3 bases from V and 3 bases from J; junction bases left unmatched: 4. This CDR3 has 16 amino acids. Per the germline V gene, CDR1 is LNHDA and CDR2 is SQIVND (reference sequence). The CDR3 bases are TGTGCCAGTAGTATCCTAGCGGGAGGGCCAACAGATACGCAGTATTTT. It yields the protein CASSILAGGPTDTQYF.

V is TRBV14 and J is TRBJ2-2; 9 nucleotides align to TRBD1. The CDR3 contains 15 residues. Germline V gene data show CDR1 as SGHDN and CDR2 as FVKESK. Trimming cost V 4 bases and J 4 bases; bases outside gene matches: 4. The CDR3 here is CASSPRDRATGELFF. CDR3 in DNA: TGTGCCAGCAGCCCGAGGGACAGGGCCACCGGGGAGCTGTTTTTT.

V and J are TRBV4-2 and TRBJ2-4; D is perhaps TRBD1 (6 bases). CDR3 length: 18 residues. The germline V gene has CDR1 LGHNA and CDR2 YNFKEQ. V was trimmed by 1 base and J by 0 bases, leaving 16 bases between them. The DNA of the CDR3 is TGTGCCAGCAGCCAAGTGGGGACATCACGCCTAGCCAAAAACATTCAGTACTTC. This gives the protein CASSQVGTSRLAKNIQYF.

This clone was recorded only once. This chain joins TRBV27 and TRBJ2-1; 10 bases match TRBD1. V trimming: 0 bases; J trimming: 4 bases; junction bases outside the gene matches: 3. This CDR3 comprises 16 residues. The germline V gene encodes CDR1 MNHEY and CDR2 SMNVEV (reference sequence). The CDR3 nucleotides are TGTGCCAGCAGTTTATCGAGGACAGGGGGGTACAATGAGCAGTTCTTC. Translation gives CASSLSRTGGYNEQFF.